This TCR beta chain was retrieved from a study of cytomegalovirus exposure and HLA in healthy donors. Findings and limits, study-wide: Researchers reported in a later analysis that common viral pathogens appeared linked to several top clusters.

The CDR3 contains 17 residues. CDR1 is SGDLS, CDR2 YYNGEE, per germline. J gave up 3 bases and V 4 bases, and 10 bases lay outside the gene matches. At sampling all donors were nominally healthy, likely with unrecorded immune exposures. A note on this clone: Its cognate antigen is unknown.

PCR was performed using 60 Vbeta and 13 Jbeta primers. Profiled with immunoSEQ multiplex PCR; TCRdb holds only in-frame clones, not every one. This table holds about 160,000 clones, about 79% found once. The clonotype was recovered from a man aged 50-60 years in good health and CMV-seropositive. This chain joins TRBV9 and TRBJ2-2; TRBD2 aligns across 9 bases. Sequenced input: PBMCs. CDR3 sequence: CASSPTLSGGYTGELFF. The CDR3 nucleotides read TGTGCCAGCAGCCCCACCCTTAGCGGGGGTTACACCGGGGAGCTGTTTTTT.